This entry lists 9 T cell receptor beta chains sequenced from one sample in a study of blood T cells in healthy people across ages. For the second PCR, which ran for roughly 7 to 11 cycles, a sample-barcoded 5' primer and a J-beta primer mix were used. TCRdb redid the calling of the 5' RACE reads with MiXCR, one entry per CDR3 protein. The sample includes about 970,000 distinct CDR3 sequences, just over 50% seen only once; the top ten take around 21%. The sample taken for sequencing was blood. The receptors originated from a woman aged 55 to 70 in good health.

The CDR3 here is CASRRAGGNTQYF. CDR3 nucleotides: TGTGCCAGCAGAAGAGCCGGGGGCAACACGCAGTATTTT. This rearrangement joins TRBV12-3 or TRBV12-4 to TRBJ2-3; D is possibly TRBD1 or TRBD2 (6 bases each). The CDR3 loop spans 13 amino acids. Trimming took off 6 bases at V and 9 bases at J, with 16 bases between the two ends.

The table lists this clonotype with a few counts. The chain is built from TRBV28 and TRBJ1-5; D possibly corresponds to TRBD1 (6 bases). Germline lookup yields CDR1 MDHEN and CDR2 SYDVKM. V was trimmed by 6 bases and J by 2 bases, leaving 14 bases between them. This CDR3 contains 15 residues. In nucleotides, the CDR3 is TGTGCCAGCAGCAACAGGGAATATGGCAATCAGCCCCAGCATTTT. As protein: CASSNREYGNQPQHF. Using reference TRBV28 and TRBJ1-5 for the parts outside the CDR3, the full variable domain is DVKVTQSSRYLVKRTGEKVFLECVQDMDHENMFWYRQDPGLGLRLIYFSYDVKMKEKGDIPEGYSVSREKKERFSLILESASTNQTSMYLCASSNREYGNQPQHFGDGTRLSIL.

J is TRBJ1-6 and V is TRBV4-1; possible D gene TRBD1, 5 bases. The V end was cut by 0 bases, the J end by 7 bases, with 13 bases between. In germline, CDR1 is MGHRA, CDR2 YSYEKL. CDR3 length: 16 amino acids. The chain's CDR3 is CASSQEVGRRNSPLHF. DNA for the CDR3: TGCGCCAGCAGCCAAGAGGTGGGACGGAGGAATTCACCCCTCCACTTT.

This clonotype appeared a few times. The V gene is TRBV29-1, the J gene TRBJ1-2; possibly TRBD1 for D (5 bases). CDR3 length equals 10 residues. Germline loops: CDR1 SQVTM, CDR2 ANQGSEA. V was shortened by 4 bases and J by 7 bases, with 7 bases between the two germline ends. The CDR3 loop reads CSVGDSGYTF. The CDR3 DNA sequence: TGCAGCGTTGGAGACAGTGGCTACACCTTC.

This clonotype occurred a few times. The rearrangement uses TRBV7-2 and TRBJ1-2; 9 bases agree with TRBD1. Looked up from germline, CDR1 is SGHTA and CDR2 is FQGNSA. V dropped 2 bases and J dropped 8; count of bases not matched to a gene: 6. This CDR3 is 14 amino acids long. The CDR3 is CASSLSGQGSGYTF. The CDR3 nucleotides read TGTGCCAGCAGCTTAAGCGGACAGGGGAGCGGCTACACCTTC.

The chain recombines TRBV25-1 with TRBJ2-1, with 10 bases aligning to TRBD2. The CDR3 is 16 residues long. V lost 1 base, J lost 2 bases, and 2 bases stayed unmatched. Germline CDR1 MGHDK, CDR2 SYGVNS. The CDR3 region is CASSESLAGTYNEQFF. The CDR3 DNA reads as TGTGCCAGCAGTGAATCACTAGCGGGGACCTACAATGAGCAGTTCTTC.

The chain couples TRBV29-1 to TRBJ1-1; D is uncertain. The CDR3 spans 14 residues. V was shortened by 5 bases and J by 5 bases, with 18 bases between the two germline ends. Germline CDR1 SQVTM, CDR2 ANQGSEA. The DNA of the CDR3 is TGCAGCGTTAGACTCAGATTGGGTCTTACTGAAGCTTTCTTT. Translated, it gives CSVRLRLGLTEAFF.

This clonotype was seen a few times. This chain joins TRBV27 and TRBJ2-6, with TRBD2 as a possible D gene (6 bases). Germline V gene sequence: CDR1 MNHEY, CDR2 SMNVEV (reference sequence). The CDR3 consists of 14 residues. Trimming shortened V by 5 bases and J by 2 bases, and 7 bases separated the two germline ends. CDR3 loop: CASSRGTGANVLTF. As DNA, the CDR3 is TGTGCCAGCAGTCGCGGGACTGGGGCCAACGTCCTGACTTTC.

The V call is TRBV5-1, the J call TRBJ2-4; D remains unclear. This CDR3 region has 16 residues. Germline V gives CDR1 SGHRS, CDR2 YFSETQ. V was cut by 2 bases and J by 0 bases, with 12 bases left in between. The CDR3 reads CASSFGNPLAKNIQYF. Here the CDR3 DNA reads TGCGCCAGCAGCTTTGGAAACCCTCTAGCCAAAAACATTCAGTACTTC.